This T cell receptor beta chain stems from a study of blood T cell repertoires in COVID-19. Repertoires were generated with immunoSEQ multiplex PCR, while TCRdb's copy carries only in-frame clones and drops some. This sample has 150,000 to 200,000 clones, with roughly 93% found just once. This TCR was recovered from a woman in her sixties with COVID-19, enrolled during active disease. Source material: peripheral blood.

The CDR3 region is CASARLREAISGNTIYF. In nucleotides, the CDR3 is TGTGCCAGCGCCCGACTCCGTGAGGCGATCTCTGGAAACACCATATATTTT. The chain joins TRBV18 to TRBJ1-3, with D unclear. The CDR3 runs 17 residues. The germline V gene encodes CDR1 KGHSH and CDR2 LQKENI. V was pared by 8 bases and J by 0 bases, with 20 bases between.